This passage covers 5 T cell receptor beta chains from one sample sequenced in a study of CD8 T cells in ankylosing spondylitis (dated by TCRdb to 2015 to 2018). Libraries were made using 5' RACE. The data were produced on an Illumina HiSeq 2500. TCRdb trimmed public reads at Q25 via fastp, called clones via MiXCR and kept in-frame beta chains. Identical CDR3 protein sequences are pooled into one entry, listed with their most common genes and DNA. The sample table lists 500,000 or so distinct CDR3 sequences, roughly 5.2% of them with a count of one. Clones ranked in the top ten supply approximately 3.5% of the sample. Their target antigens are unknown. The study at large found these results: Blood from ankylosing spondylitis patients appeared to be characterized by a TCR beta motif made up of several highly homologous amino acid variants.

The source material was blood, either unsorted or a sorted T cell fraction (not recorded which). Source of these receptors: a male donor with ankylosing spondylitis.

Only a few counts were recorded for this clonotype. This chain links TRBV20-1 with TRBJ1-1, with D possibly matching TRBD1 (6 bases). Trimming pared 4 bases from V and 0 bases from J, leaving 9 bases between. The CDR3 has 13 amino acids. Germline V lookup: CDR1 DFQATT, CDR2 SNEGSKA (reference sequence). The CDR3 bases are TGCAGTGCTACCCGGACAGTGAACACTGAAGCTTTCTTT. It yields the protein CSATRTVNTEAFF.

This clonotype was observed a few times. This chain uses TRBV28 with TRBJ1-5; tentative D call: TRBD1 (5 bases). CDR1 and CDR2 from the germline V gene are MDHEN and SYDVKM. Trimming cost V 6 bases and J 9 bases, with 12 bases left between them. CDR3 length: 12 residues. The CDR3 is CASSQGVTPQHF. The CDR3 bases are TGTGCCAGCAGCCAAGGGGTTACGCCCCAGCATTTT.

About this clonotype: A much larger clone sits a single nucleotide away, making a read error possible. The chain carries TRBV11-1 and TRBJ2-1; D call uncertain. The V end was cut by 3 bases, the J end by 3 bases, with 12 bases between. CDR3 size: 15 residues. CDR1 SGHAT and CDR2 FQDESV come from the germline V gene (reference sequence). CDR3 region: CASSFSPIYYNEQFF. DNA for the CDR3: TGTGCCAGCAGCTTTAGCCCTATTTACTACAATGAGCAGTTCTTC.

This clonotype was detected many times. J is TRBJ1-4 and V is TRBV20-1; maybe TRBD1 (5 bases). Germline V gene data show CDR1 as DFQATT and CDR2 as SNEGSKA (reference sequence). The ends were cut back, 6 bases at V and 7 bases at J, with 12 bases in the middle. The CDR3 covers 12 residues. The CDR3 DNA reads TGCAGTGCACTTACAGGAGGTGAAAAACTGTTTTTT. Protein: CSALTGGEKLFF.

This clonotype has more than one count but fewer than ten. This chain connects TRBV2 to TRBJ2-1, with TRBD1 as a possible D gene (6 bases). The CDR3 has 13 amino acids. The V end was cut by 4 bases, the J end by 10 bases, with 14 bases between. The germline V gene has CDR1 SNHLY and CDR2 FYNNEI. This chain's CDR3 is CASSVFFGQEQFF. For the CDR3, the DNA is TGTGCCAGCAGTGTTTTTTTCGGACAGGAGCAGTTCTTC.